This T cell receptor (beta chain) was sequenced during a study of human T cells and chemical hapten exposure. As to time point: patch test 1, 2 weeks after DPC sensitization. Treatment given: therapeutic diphenylcyclopropenone sensitization with weekly scalp DPC. TCRdb re-called the RACE reads through MiXCR, storing one row per CDR3 protein. The data contain some 340,000 distinct CDR3 sequences, 5.5% to 8% of them seen just once; the ten biggest clones take up 7.5% to 8.5%. This clonotype was seen a handful of times. Sample: whole blood, taken in connection with sensitization to the hapten diphenylcyclopropenone (DPC). This clonotype was sampled from a young woman with alopecia areata. Some clones in this sample may be carry-over from other donors' samples.

CDR3 DNA sequence: TGTGCCAGCAGCCCCTCCGACATCTCTGGAAACACCATATATTTT. This translates into CASSPSDISGNTIYF. This chain links TRBV28 with TRBJ1-3, with D unresolved. CDR1 and CDR2 from the germline V gene are MDHEN and SYDVKM. V lost 6 bases, J lost 0 bases, and 12 bases lay in between. The CDR3 is made up of 15 amino acids.